The source of this T cell receptor (beta chain) is a study of cytomegalovirus exposure and HLA in healthy donors. This CDR3 spans 13 amino acids. Trimming shortened V by 5 bases and J by 4 bases, and 11 bases separated the two germline ends. From germline, CDR1 is SGHTA and CDR2 FQGNSA. The PCR ran on 60 Vbeta and 13 Jbeta primers. The protocol was immunoSEQ multiplex PCR, while the TCRdb copy is restricted to in-frame clones and leaves out a portion. The repertoire holds about 140,000 clones, with around 72% as singletons. This chain joins TRBV7-2 and TRBJ1-2, with D maybe TRBD1 (6 bases). The origin of this receptor is a man in his forties in good health and CMV-seronegative. Sequencing was done on a sample of PBMCs. The CDR3, as DNA: TGTGCCAGCAGCCTAAGACAGGTCTATGGCTACACCTTC. It translates to CASSLRQVYGYTF.